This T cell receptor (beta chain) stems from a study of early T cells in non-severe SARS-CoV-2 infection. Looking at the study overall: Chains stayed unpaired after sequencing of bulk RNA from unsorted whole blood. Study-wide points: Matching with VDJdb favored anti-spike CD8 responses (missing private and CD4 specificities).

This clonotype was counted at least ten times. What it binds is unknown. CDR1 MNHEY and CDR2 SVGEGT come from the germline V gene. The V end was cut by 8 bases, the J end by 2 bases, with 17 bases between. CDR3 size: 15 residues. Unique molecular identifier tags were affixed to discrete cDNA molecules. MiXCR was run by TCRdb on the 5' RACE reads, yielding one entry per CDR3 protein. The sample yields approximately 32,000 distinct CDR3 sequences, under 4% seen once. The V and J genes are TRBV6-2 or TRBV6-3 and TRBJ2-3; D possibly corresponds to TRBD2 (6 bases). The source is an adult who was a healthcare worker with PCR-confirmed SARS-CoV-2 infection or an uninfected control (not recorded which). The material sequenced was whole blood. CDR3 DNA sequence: TGTGCCAGCCGACGGCCGGACTACCACACAGATACGCAGTATTTT. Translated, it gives CASRRPDYHTDTQYF.